These 17 T cell receptor beta chains share one sample of origin, sequenced in a study of shared clonotypes between healthy human individuals. Sequenced by immunoSEQ multiplex PCR; TCRdb stores in-frame clones only, minus some. The sample lists almost 750,000 clones, 72% occurring once. The sequencing input was memory CD4+ T cells sorted from blood. Subset indicated: CD45RA-negative fraction. Receptors were obtained from a woman between 25 and 40 years old in good health.

This clone has only a few counts. The genes are TRBV6-6 and TRBJ2-4; TRBD2 matches 13 bases. V trimming: 5 bases; J trimming: 6 bases; junction bases outside the gene matches: 4. This CDR3 has 15 residues. The V gene's germline CDR1 is MNHNY and CDR2 SVGAGI (reference sequence). The DNA of the CDR3 is TGTGCCAGCAGTCCCGGGACTAGCGGGACAAACATTCAGTACTTC. Translated, it gives CASSPGTSGTNIQYF.

The V gene is TRBV10-1, the J gene TRBJ2-7; 12 bases are shared with TRBD2. This CDR3 contains 15 residues. V shed 5 bases and J 2 bases; nucleotides not matched to a gene: 4. Germline CDR1 is WNHNN and CDR2 is SYGVQD (reference sequence). The CDR3 DNA sequence: TGCGCCAGCAGTCTGACTAGCGGGGGACCCTACGAGCAGTACTTC. It yields the protein CASSLTSGGPYEQYF.

This chain uses TRBV30 with TRBJ1-5; D ambiguous. Trimming took off 1 base at V and 0 bases at J, with 4 bases between the two ends. This CDR3 is built from 13 residues. Germline V lookup: CDR1 GTSNPN, CDR2 SVGIG (reference sequence). CDR3 residues: CAWSADSNQPQHF. CDR3 bases: TGTGCCTGGAGTGCGGATAGCAATCAGCCCCAGCATTTT.

Ten or more counts support this clone. The genes are TRBV7-9 and TRBJ2-2; D is possibly TRBD1 or TRBD2 (7 bases each). The V end was cut by 5 bases, the J end by 6 bases, with 16 bases between. The CDR3 consists of 15 residues. Germline CDR1 SEHNR, CDR2 FQNEAQ (reference sequence). The CDR3 loop reads CASSTQGGSAGELFF. The CDR3 DNA reads TGTGCCAGCAGCACCCAGGGGGGGTCGGCCGGGGAGCTGTTTTTT.

This clone appeared a single time. The rearrangement links TRBV6-1 to TRBJ2-5; D not certain. Trimming pared 4 bases from V and 7 bases from J, leaving 19 bases between. The CDR3 is 15 amino acids. The germline CDR1 and CDR2 sequences are MNHNS and SASEGT. CDR3 region: CASSATGAEQMTQYF. In nucleotides, the CDR3 is TGTGCCAGCAGTGCTACGGGTGCGGAGCAAATGACCCAGTACTTC.

This clone has only one observation. A far larger clone lies a single base away; this is likely a read error. Within the sample, other DNA sequences also encode this same CDR3. J is TRBJ1-2 and V is TRBV6-1; 8 nucleotides line up with TRBD1. The CDR3 has 14 amino acids. J was trimmed by 11 bases and V by 1 base; bases with no gene match: 9. Germline CDR1 is MNHNS and CDR2 is SASEGT. CDR3 DNA sequence: TGTGCCAGCAGTGAAGGATGGCAGGGGGCTGGTTACACCTTC. This encodes CASSEGWQGAGYTF.

This sequence joins TRBV5-4 and TRBJ2-1, with 16 bases identical to TRBD2. The V gene end was trimmed by 4 bases and the J gene end by 8 bases; junction bases not matched to a gene: 15. The CDR3 consists of 19 residues. Germline V gene lookup returns CDR1 SGHNT and CDR2 YYREEE (reference sequence). CDR3 loop: CASSDTKPGLAGGPDEQFF. The CDR3 DNA follows: TGTGCCAGCAGCGATACCAAGCCGGGACTAGCGGGAGGGCCCGATGAGCAGTTCTTC.

The chain couples TRBV30 to TRBJ2-1; possibly TRBD2 for D (5 bases). CDR3 size: 15 residues. Trimming left V 3 bases short and J 0 bases short, with 12 bases between. Germline values: CDR1 GTSNPN, CDR2 SVGIG (reference sequence). The CDR3 reads CAWSSRRSSYNEQFF. CDR3 sequence (DNA): TGTGCCTGGAGCTCCAGGAGGAGCTCCTACAATGAGCAGTTCTTC.

The V call is TRBV28, the J call TRBJ1-1, with TRBD1 as a possible D gene (5 bases). Germline V gene lookup returns CDR1 MDHEN and CDR2 SYDVKM. The CDR3 loop spans 12 amino acids. The ends were cut back, 8 bases at V and 5 bases at J, with 12 bases in the middle. CDR3 sequence reads: CASLREGTEAFF. CDR3 nucleotide sequence: TGTGCCAGCCTCAGGGAAGGAACTGAAGCTTTCTTT. Combining the CDR3 with reference TRBV28 and TRBJ1-1 gives the whole variable domain DVKVTQSSRYLVKRTGEKVFLECVQDMDHENMFWYRQDPGLGLRLIYFSYDVKMKEKGDIPEGYSVSREKKERFSLILESASTNQTSMYLCASLREGTEAFFGQGTRLTVV.

V is TRBV4-1 and J is TRBJ1-1; 8 nucleotides align to TRBD1. J lost 3 bases, V lost 3 bases, and 6 bases had no gene match. Germline values: CDR1 MGHRA, CDR2 YSYEKL. The CDR3 is 15 amino acids. The CDR3 coding sequence is TGCGCCAGCAGCCAGGAAGACAGGGGAGACACTGAAGCTTTCTTT. As protein: CASSQEDRGDTEAFF.

The chain couples TRBV27 to TRBJ1-1; unclear D gene. The length of the CDR3 is 17 residues. From germline, CDR1 is MNHEY and CDR2 SMNVEV (reference sequence). The germline V and J ends were trimmed by 7 bases and 1 base, with 22 bases remaining between them. The CDR3 region has the DNA TGTGCCAGCACCCCAAGGTTTCGCACAGCCTCGAACACTGAAGCTTTCTTT. It is translated as CASTPRFRTASNTEAFF.

V and J are TRBV21-1 and TRBJ2-6; the table's D call, TRBD2, was not checked against the DNA. TRBV21-1 is classified as a pseudogene. The CDR3 has 18 residues. The CDR3 loop is CASSKSGSSSSGANVLTF. In nucleotides, the CDR3 is TGTGCCAGCAGCAAATCGGGGTCCTCGAGCTCTGGGGCCAACGTCCTGACTTTC.

Details on this clone: This specimen includes other DNA sequences encoding the same CDR3. V usage is TRBV19 and J usage is TRBJ1-5, with D tentatively TRBD1 (5 bases). The CDR3 is made up of 14 amino acids. The V gene's germline CDR1 is LNHDA and CDR2 SQIVND (reference sequence). V lost 7 bases to trimming and J lost 1 base, with 11 bases between them. The CDR3 loop reads CASNLRGSNQPQHF. The CDR3 bases are TGTGCCAGTAATCTCCGGGGGAGCAATCAGCCCCAGCATTTT.

V and J are TRBV4-1 and TRBJ1-2, with a weak D call TRBD1 (6 bases). Germline CDR1 and CDR2: MGHRA and YSYEKL. V shed 2 bases and J shed 3 bases, with 22 bases lying between them. The CDR3 sequence is 18 residues long. CDR3 amino acids: CASSQHPFEGVVDYGYTF. CDR3 coding DNA: TGCGCCAGCAGCCAACACCCCTTTGAGGGGGTCGTCGACTATGGCTACACCTTC.

This clone came up a few times. The chain links TRBV6-1 to TRBJ2-5, with D maybe TRBD1 (5 bases). The V end was cut by 4 bases, the J end by 5 bases, with 11 bases between. Per the germline V gene, CDR1 is MNHNS and CDR2 is SASEGT. The CDR3 loop spans 13 amino acids. CDR3: CASSVVGQETQYF. CDR3 bases: TGTGCCAGCAGTGTAGTGGGGCAGGAGACCCAGTACTTC.

This chain joins TRBV28 and TRBJ2-7; the D gene is possibly TRBD1 (6 bases). Trimming removed 1 base from V and 12 bases from J, with 16 bases in between. The V gene's germline CDR1 is MDHEN and CDR2 SYDVKM. The CDR3 spans 13 residues. The CDR3 spells CASSLSKQGIRYF. As DNA, the CDR3 is TGTGCCAGCAGTTTATCTAAACAGGGCATCCGGTACTTC.

The V call is TRBV18, the J call TRBJ2-5, with TRBD1 matching over 7 bases. Germline CDR1 reads KGHSH; CDR2 reads LQKENI. Trimming cost V 4 bases and J 5 bases; bases outside gene matches: 16. CDR3 length equals 17 residues. The CDR3 DNA reads TGTGCCAGCTCACAAGGGACAGTAACCTTTCCTGCGGAGACCCAGTACTTC. As protein: CASSQGTVTFPAETQYF.